The 8 T cell receptor beta chains below come from one sample, sequenced in a study of radiation and T cells in renal cell carcinoma. TCRdb's table, derived via immunoSEQ multiplex PCR, lists solely in-frame clones and lacks some. The sample has about 150,000 clones; roughly 90% are singletons. Noted time point: blood 2 weeks post-SBRT. Treatment noted: 15 Gy SBRT to primary tumor, nephrectomy 4 weeks later. Sequenced material: blood, taken from a patient whose treatment included radiotherapy and nephrectomy. These receptors came from a woman between 50 and 59 years old with renal cell carcinoma.

The rearrangement uses TRBV7-9 and TRBJ2-5; 7 nucleotides match TRBD1. This CDR3 has 16 amino acids. CDR1 is SEHNR, CDR2 FQNEAQ, per germline (reference sequence). V gave up 5 bases and J gave up 3 bases; unmatched junction bases: 12. The CDR3 coding sequence is TGTGCCAGCAGCCAAGGGGGCCTAGTGCGGGAAGAGACCCAGTACTTC. Amino acids: CASSQGGLVREETQYF.

The genes are TRBV7-2 and TRBJ2-7; TRBD1 agrees at 8 bases. Germline-derived CDR1 and CDR2 are SGHTA and FQGNSA. The CDR3 sequence is 15 residues long. After removal of 6 bases from V and 6 bases from J, the junction contained 13 bases not matched to a gene. DNA of the CDR3: TGTGCCAGCAGTGCCTCCCGACAGGGGAGGTCCGAGCAGTACTTC. Translating it yields CASSASRQGRSEQYF.

The chain links TRBV6-4 to TRBJ1-1; TRBD1 might be the D (6 bases). The V gene lost 4 bases and the J gene lost 5 bases, with 11 bases spanning the gap. Germline values: CDR1 MRHNA, CDR2 SNTAGT. There are 13 residues in the CDR3. The CDR3 nucleotides are TGTGCCAGCAGTGCGGGGGCGCGGACTGAAGCTTTCTTT. This sequence encodes CASSAGARTEAFF.

This clone has a handful of counts. V usage is TRBV9 and J usage is TRBJ2-1; 12 nucleotides match TRBD2. The J segment lost 11 bases and the V segment lost 0 bases, leaving 3 bases of the junction unmatched. Germline V CDR1 and CDR2: SGDLS, YYNGEE. The CDR3 has 14 residues. CDR3 DNA sequence: TGTGCCAGCAGCGTAGAGACTAGCGGGGGACAGCAGTTCTTC. It translates to CASSVETSGGQQFF.

The chain uses TRBV7-9 and TRBJ2-1; D gene uncertain. The CDR3 has 14 residues. V dropped 5 bases and J dropped 3 bases, with 11 bases sitting between them. Germline CDR1 is SEHNR and CDR2 is FQNEAQ (reference sequence). CDR3 residues: CASSPRTGYNEQFF. Here the CDR3 DNA reads TGTGCCAGCAGCCCTCGGACGGGCTACAATGAGCAGTTCTTC.

The chain recombines TRBV7-8 with TRBJ2-7, with D perhaps matching TRBD1 (6 bases). V dropped 7 bases and J dropped 1 base, with 14 bases sitting between them. Germline CDR1 is SGHVS and CDR2 is FQNEAQ. The length of the CDR3 is 14 residues. The CDR3 nucleotides are TGTGCCAGCAACCAACGGGACAAATCCTACGAGCAGTACTTC. Amino acids: CASNQRDKSYEQYF.

The gene calls are TRBV19 and TRBJ2-5; D is perhaps TRBD1 (6 bases). The V end lost 6 bases, the J end lost 4 bases, and 12 bases lay between the germline ends. CDR3 length: 13 amino acids. From germline, CDR1 is LNHDA and CDR2 SQIVND (reference sequence). In DNA, the CDR3 is TGTGCCAGTAGCCCCCAGGGGTTAGAGACCCAGTACTTC. It codes for CASSPQGLETQYF.

This chain links TRBV2 with TRBJ2-3, with D perhaps assigned TRBD1 or TRBD2 (5 bases each). CDR3 size: 14 residues. The germline V and J ends were trimmed by 5 bases and 4 bases, with 13 bases remaining between them. The V gene's germline CDR1 is SNHLY and CDR2 FYNNEI. The CDR3 sequence is CASSLSRGADTQYF. The CDR3 DNA follows: TGTGCCAGCAGTCTATCCCGGGGCGCAGATACGCAGTATTTT.